This T cell receptor beta chain was identified during a study of T cell responses to AZD1222 COVID-19 vaccine. Clones were sequenced by immunoSEQ multiplex PCR, and TCRdb holds only the in-frame ones, with some missing. The repertoire includes about 210,000 clones, approximately 94% of them detected once, and around 1.5% sits in the top ten. The V segment lost 0 bases and the J segment 6 bases; nucleotides outside the gene matches: 9. Germline CDR1 SGHRS, CDR2 YFSETQ. This CDR3 comprises 16 residues. V and J are TRBV5-1 and TRBJ1-2; the match to TRBD1 covers 9 bases. This clonotype originated in an adult who received the MenACWY meningococcal vaccine as a control. This specimen was peripheral blood, taken 28 days after the second dose of the MenACWY control vaccine. Here the CDR3 DNA reads TGCGCCAGCAGCTTGGGGGGACAGGGCGGGAAAGATGGCTACACCTTC. Translation gives CASSLGGQGGKDGYTF.